A single sample is the source of the 10 T cell receptor beta chains below, sequenced in a study of tumor-infiltrating lymphocytes in primary liver carcinoma (TCRdb year 2017). Sequencer: Illumina HiSeq 2500. Using a constant-region primer and ProtoScript II reverse transcriptase, TCRbeta-specific cDNA was reverse-transcribed from 500 to 650 ng total RNA. Construction of the TCRbeta libraries relied on three nested rounds of multiplex PCR, following a slightly modified ARM-PCR procedure. The first two PCR rounds used multiplex TRBV1-TRBV30 forward primers with a Cbeta reverse primer, each for 10 cycles. Using fastp trimming at Q25 and MiXCR clonotype assembly, TCRdb reanalyzed the public sequencing data and kept in-frame beta chains. When rows share a CDR3 protein, they turn into one entry using the most common DNA and genes. This sample gives 100,000 or so distinct CDR3 sequences in total; approximately 78% of them show up just once. Approximately 21% of the sample lies in the top ten.

Total RNA and DNA were co-extracted from about 19-30 mg of bulk tissue with the AllPrep DNA/RNA mini kit, without cell sorting. The sequencing input was liver tumor tissue from sampling region 3. The cell subset or site label, read with the paper, signifies: tumor region T3, left-lateral pole. The receptor set was obtained from a man aged 40-49 years with primary liver carcinoma and hepatitis B virus infection.

As for this clonotype: A read error may account for a junction end that differs from germline. This chain uses TRBV28 with TRBJ2-7; D tentatively reads TRBD1 or TRBD2 (5 bases each). Looked up from germline, CDR1 is MDHEN and CDR2 is SYDVKM. This CDR3 has 15 residues. The CDR3 protein is CAISLYQGPTYEQYF. The DNA for the CDR3 is TGTGCCATCAGTTTATATCAGGGACCGACCTACGAGCAGTACTTC.

Concerning this clonotype itself: At one end, the junction sequence differs from germline, possibly due to a read error. The gene calls are TRBV29-1 and TRBJ2-2; 7 bases match TRBD2. This CDR3 is 16 amino acids long. Germline assignment: CDR1 SQVTM and CDR2 ANQGSEA. CDR3 amino acids: CNVAGLSATNTGEPFF. The CDR3 DNA reads TGCAACGTTGCGGGACTATCGGCAACAAACACCGGGGAGCCGTTTTTT.

CDR3 amino acids: CASSPDRGGNEQFF. The CDR3 DNA reads as TGCGCCAGCAGCCCTGACAGGGGGGGGAATGAGCAGTTCTTC. The V and J genes are TRBV4-3 and TRBJ2-1, with 9 bases that match TRBD1. The germline CDR1 and CDR2 sequences are LGHNA and YSLEER. The ends lost 4 bases at V and 7 bases at J; junction bases unmatched: 5. There are 14 residues in the CDR3.

CDR3 sequence reads: CNVRGLTGGRADTQYF. CDR3 DNA sequence: TGCAACGTCCGGGGACTGACTGGAGGGAGGGCAGATACGCAGTATTTT. This chain uses TRBV29-1 with TRBJ2-3, with 7 bases aligning to TRBD2. The CDR3 totals 16 residues. CDR1 and CDR2 (germline): SQVTM, ANQGSEA.

A note on this clonotype: A much more abundant neighbour one base away suggests this may be a read error. The chain joins TRBV28 to TRBJ1-1, with TRBD1 matching 7 bases. The CDR3 contains 13 residues. CDR1 and CDR2 from the germline V gene are MDHEN and SYDVKM. The CDR3 sequence: CVSSLGTDGEAFF. The CDR3, as DNA: TGTGTCAGCAGTTTAGGGACAGACGGGGAAGCTTTCTTT.

As for this clonotype: One end of the junction fails to match germline, which may point to a read error. The gene calls are TRBV11-1 and TRBJ1-6; no clear D. CDR1 and CDR2 from the germline V gene are SGHAT and FQDESV (reference sequence). This CDR3 region has 13 residues. CDR3 in amino acids: CASSLILVSHLHF. The CDR3 nucleotides are TGTGCCAGCAGCCTGATACTGGTTTCACACCTCCACTTT.

The sample holds one count of this clonotype. One end of the junction fails to match germline, which may point to a read error. This chain connects TRBV6-5 to TRBJ2-3; D not certain. CDR1 is MNHEY, CDR2 SVGAGI, per germline. The CDR3 consists of 17 residues. For the CDR3, the DNA is TGTACCAGCAGTTCACTCTCCCTAAGCGTGGGGACAGATACGCAGTATTTT. Encoded protein: CTSSSLSLSVGTDTQYF.

To note about this clonotype: The junction shows a germline mismatch at one end, possibly a read error. The gene calls are TRBV28 and TRBJ2-5; D is perhaps TRBD1 or TRBD2 (5 bases each). The CDR3 covers 14 residues. The V gene's germline CDR1 is MDHEN and CDR2 SYDVKM. CDR3 amino acids: CVSGGDHLRQTQYF. In nucleotides, the CDR3 is TGTGTCAGCGGTGGGGACCACCTCAGGCAGACCCAGTACTTC.

This clonotype was picked up many times. The J gene is TRBJ1-1, the V gene TRBV21-1; the table's D call, TRBD1, has no DNA check behind it. TRBV21-1 is listed as a pseudogene. The CDR3 spans 18 residues. CDR3 sequence reads: CASSKRQDRGAENTEAFF. CDR3 DNA sequence: TGTGCCAGCAGCAAACGACAAGACAGGGGGGCCGAGAACACTGAAGCTTTCTTT.

For this clonotype: Likely a read error: the CDR3 ends without its conserved phenylalanine or tryptophan. V usage is TRBV5-6 and J usage is TRBJ2-7; possibly TRBD2 for D (5 bases). CDR1 is SGHDT, CDR2 YYEEEE, per germline. The CDR3 sequence is 16 residues long. V shed 1 base and J shed 2 bases, with 16 bases lying between them. The CDR3 protein is CASSLSGIASTYEQYS. The CDR3 region has the DNA TGTGCCAGCAGCTTGTCGGGGATAGCTAGCACCTACGAGCAGTACTCC.